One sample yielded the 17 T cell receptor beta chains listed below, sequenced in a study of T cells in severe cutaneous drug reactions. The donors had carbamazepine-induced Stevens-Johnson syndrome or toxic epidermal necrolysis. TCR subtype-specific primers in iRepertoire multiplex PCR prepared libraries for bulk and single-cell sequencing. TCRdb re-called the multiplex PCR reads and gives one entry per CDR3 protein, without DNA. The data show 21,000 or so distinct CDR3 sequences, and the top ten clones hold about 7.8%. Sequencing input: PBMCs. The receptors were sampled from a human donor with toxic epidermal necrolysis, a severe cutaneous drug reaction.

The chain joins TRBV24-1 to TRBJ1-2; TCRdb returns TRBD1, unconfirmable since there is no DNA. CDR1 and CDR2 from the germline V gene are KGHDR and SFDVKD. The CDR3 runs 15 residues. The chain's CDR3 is CATSDTRQGAFGYTF.

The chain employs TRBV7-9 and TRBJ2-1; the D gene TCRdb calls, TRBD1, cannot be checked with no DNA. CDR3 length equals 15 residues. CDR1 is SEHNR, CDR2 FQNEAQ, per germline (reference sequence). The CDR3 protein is CASSSRDRGRAEQFF.

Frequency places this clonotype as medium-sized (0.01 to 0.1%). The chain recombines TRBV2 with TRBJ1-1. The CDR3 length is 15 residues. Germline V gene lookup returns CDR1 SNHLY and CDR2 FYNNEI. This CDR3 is CASRGQTLTNTEAFF.

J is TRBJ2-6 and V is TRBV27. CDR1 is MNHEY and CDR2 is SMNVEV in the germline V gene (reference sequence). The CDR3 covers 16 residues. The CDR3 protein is CASSYTAGSGANVLTF. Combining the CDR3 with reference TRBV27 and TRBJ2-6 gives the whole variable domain EAQVTQNPRYLITVTGKKLTVTCSQNMNHEYMSWYRQDPGLGLRQIYYSMNVEVTDKGDVPEGYKVSRKEKRNFPLILESPSPNQTSLYFCASSYTAGSGANVLTFGAGSRLTVL.

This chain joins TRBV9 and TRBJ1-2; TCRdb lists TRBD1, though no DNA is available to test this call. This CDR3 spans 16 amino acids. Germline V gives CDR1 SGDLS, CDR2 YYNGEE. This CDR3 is CASSVGTGQGVYGYTF.

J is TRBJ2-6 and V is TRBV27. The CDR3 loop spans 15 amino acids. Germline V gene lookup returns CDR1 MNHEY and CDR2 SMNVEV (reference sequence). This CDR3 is CASSLDPSGANVLTF. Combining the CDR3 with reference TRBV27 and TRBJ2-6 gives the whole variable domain EAQVTQNPRYLITVTGKKLTVTCSQNMNHEYMSWYRQDPGLGLRQIYYSMNVEVTDKGDVPEGYKVSRKEKRNFPLILESPSPNQTSLYFCASSLDPSGANVLTFGAGSRLTVL.

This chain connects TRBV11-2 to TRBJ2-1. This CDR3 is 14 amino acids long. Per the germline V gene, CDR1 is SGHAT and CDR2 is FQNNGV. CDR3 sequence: CASSLDPFNNEQFF.

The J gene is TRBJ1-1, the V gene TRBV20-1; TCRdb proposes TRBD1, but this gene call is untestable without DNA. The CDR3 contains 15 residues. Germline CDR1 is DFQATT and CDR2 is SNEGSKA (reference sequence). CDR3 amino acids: CSASDPTGDGTEAFF.

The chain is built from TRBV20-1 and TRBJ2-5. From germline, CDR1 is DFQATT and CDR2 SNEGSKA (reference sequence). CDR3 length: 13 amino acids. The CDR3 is CSAWGDGVETQYF.

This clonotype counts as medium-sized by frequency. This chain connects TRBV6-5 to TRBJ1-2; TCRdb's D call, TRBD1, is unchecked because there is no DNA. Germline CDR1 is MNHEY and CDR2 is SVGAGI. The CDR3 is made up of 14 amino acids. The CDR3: CASRPPRVENGYTF.

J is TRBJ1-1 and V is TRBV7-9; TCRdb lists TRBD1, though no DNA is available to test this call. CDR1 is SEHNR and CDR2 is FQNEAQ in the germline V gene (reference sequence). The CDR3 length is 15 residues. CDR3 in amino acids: CASSIPRGQNTEAFF.

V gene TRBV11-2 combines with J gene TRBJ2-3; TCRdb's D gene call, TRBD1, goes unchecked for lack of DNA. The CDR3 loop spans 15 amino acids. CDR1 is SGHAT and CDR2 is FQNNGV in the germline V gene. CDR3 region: CASSPPRVVTDTQYF.

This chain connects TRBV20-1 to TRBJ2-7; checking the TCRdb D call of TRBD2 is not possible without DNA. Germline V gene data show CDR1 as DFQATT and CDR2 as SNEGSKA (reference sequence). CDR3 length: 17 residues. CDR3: CSATVPGLRSSSYEQYF.

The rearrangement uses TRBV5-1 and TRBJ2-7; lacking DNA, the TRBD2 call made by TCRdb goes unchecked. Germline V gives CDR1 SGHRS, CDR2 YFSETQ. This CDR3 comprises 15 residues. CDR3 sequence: CASSPGASGPYEQYF.

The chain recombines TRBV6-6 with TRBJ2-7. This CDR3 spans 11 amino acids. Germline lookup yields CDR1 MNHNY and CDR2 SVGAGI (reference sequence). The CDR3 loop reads CASSYGSEQYF.

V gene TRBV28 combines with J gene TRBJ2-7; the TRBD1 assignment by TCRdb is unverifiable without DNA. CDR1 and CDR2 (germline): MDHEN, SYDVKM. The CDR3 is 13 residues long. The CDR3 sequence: CASSGRSTYEQYF.

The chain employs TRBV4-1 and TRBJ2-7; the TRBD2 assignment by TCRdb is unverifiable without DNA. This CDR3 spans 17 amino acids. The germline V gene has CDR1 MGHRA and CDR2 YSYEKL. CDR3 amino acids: CASSQESLALSSYEQYF.